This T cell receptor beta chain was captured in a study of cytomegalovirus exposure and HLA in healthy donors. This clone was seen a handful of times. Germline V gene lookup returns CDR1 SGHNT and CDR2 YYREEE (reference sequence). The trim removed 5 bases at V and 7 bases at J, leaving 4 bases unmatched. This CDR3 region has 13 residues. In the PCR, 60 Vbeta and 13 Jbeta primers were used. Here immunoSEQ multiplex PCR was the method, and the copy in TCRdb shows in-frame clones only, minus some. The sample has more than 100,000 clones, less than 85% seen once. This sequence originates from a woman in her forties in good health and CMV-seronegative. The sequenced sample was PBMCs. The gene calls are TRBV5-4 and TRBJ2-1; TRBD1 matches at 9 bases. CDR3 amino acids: CASSPGTGNEQFF. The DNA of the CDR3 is TGTGCCAGCAGTCCGGGGACAGGGAATGAGCAGTTCTTC.